The 3 T cell receptor beta chains below were found in one sample sequenced in a study of blood T cell repertoires in COVID-19. Libraries were prepared by immunoSEQ multiplex PCR; TCRdb keeps only in-frame clonotypes and omits some of them. This table holds fewer than 250,000 clones, roughly 85% found once. The sample comprised PBMCs or T cells enriched from blood (not recorded which). These receptors originate from a man under 40 who had recovered from COVID-19.

The rearrangement uses TRBV18 and TRBJ2-3; maybe TRBD2 (6 bases). Trimming shortened V by 2 bases and J by 5 bases, and 14 bases separated the two germline ends. CDR1 and CDR2 from the germline V gene are KGHSH and LQKENI. The CDR3 sequence is 15 residues long. Here the CDR3 reads CASSPGREAVDTQYF. The CDR3 DNA sequence: TGTGCCAGCTCACCAGGCAGGGAGGCGGTAGATACGCAGTATTTT. Variable domain in full (rest from reference TRBV18 and TRBJ2-3): NAGVMQNPRHLVRRRGQEARLRCSPMKGHSHVYWYRQLPEEGLKFMVYLQKENIIDESGMPKERFSAEFPKEGPSILRIQQVVRGDSAAYFCASSPGREAVDTQYFGPGTRLTVL.

The CDR3 sequence is CASSLRAGPHSAFF. The CDR3 region has the DNA TGTGCCAGCAGCTTGAGGGCGGGACCTCACTCAGCTTTCTTT. The chain links TRBV5-4 to TRBJ1-1; TRBD1 is a possible D gene (5 bases). The CDR3 has 14 amino acids. The V end was cut by 1 base, the J end by 10 bases, with 17 bases between. Germline V gives CDR1 SGHNT, CDR2 YYREEE (reference sequence).

The rearrangement uses TRBV5-1 and TRBJ1-2; D unresolved. The germline V and J ends were trimmed by 6 bases and 0 bases, with 12 bases remaining between them. The CDR3 is 14 amino acids. Germline V CDR1 and CDR2: SGHRS, YFSETQ. The CDR3 DNA reads TGCGCCAGCACAACTGACTCTCCTAACTATGGCTACACCTTC. It codes for CASTTDSPNYGYTF.